What follows are 17 T cell receptor beta chains derived from one specimen sequenced in a study of memory CD4+ T cells and cytomegalovirus serostatus. The sort gate was single viable CD3+CD4+CD8-CD45RO+ cells for memory CD4+ T cells. Here immunoSEQ multiplex PCR was the method, and the copy in TCRdb shows in-frame clones only, minus some. Among over 75,000 clones listed, about 80% were seen once. The sequenced sample was memory CD4+ T cells from blood. Source of these receptors: an adult in good health and CMV-seropositive.

The V and J genes are TRBV7-2 and TRBJ2-3; D is perhaps TRBD2 (5 bases). There are 16 residues in the CDR3. The V end lost 3 bases, the J end lost 5 bases, and 18 bases lay between the germline ends. Germline V gene data show CDR1 as SGHTA and CDR2 as FQGNSA. CDR3 sequence (DNA): TGTGCCAGCAGCTTTAGGGCCTCATCGGCGGGAGATACGCAGTATTTT. Its protein is CASSFRASSAGDTQYF. The complete variable domain, with remaining parts taken from reference TRBV7-2 and TRBJ2-3, reads GAGVSQSPSNKVTEKGKDVELRCDPISGHTALYWYRQSLGQGLEFLIYFQGNSAPDKSGLPSDRFSAERTGGSVSTLTIQRTQQEDSAVYLCASSFRASSAGDTQYFGPGTRLTVL.

V is TRBV2 and J is TRBJ1-1; D unclear. V lost 4 bases, J lost 7 bases, and 7 bases lay in between. There are 11 residues in the CDR3. CDR1 is SNHLY, CDR2 FYNNEI, per germline. DNA for the CDR3: TGTGCCAGCAGTGCGGGATTTGAAGCTTTCTTT. Its protein product is CASSAGFEAFF.

This clone appeared a few times. Other DNA sequences in this sample translate to the same CDR3. The chain uses TRBV5-1 and TRBJ2-1; no firm D call. Per germline, CDR1 SGHRS and CDR2 YFSETQ. This CDR3 comprises 15 residues. Trimming cost V 0 bases and J 0 bases, with 7 bases left between them. CDR3 DNA sequence: TGCGCCAGCAGCTTGGTTGCGGACTCCTACAATGAGCAGTTCTTC. Amino acids: CASSLVADSYNEQFF. The full variable domain, with the rest looked up from reference TRBV5-1 and TRBJ2-1, is KAGVTQTPRYLIKTRGQQVTLSCSPISGHRSVSWYQQTPGQGLQFLFEYFSETQRNKGNFPGRFSGRQFSNSRSEMNVSTLELGDSALYLCASSLVADSYNEQFFGPGTRLTVL.

This chain connects TRBV27 to TRBJ2-5; tentative D call: TRBD1 (5 bases). Germline V lookup: CDR1 MNHEY, CDR2 SMNVEV (reference sequence). The CDR3 extends over 13 amino acids. V was trimmed by 7 bases and J by 4 bases, leaving 13 bases between them. The CDR3 coding sequence is TGTGCCAGCAAGGCAGGGAATGGAGAGACCCAGTACTTC. It translates to CASKAGNGETQYF.

The chain links TRBV27 to TRBJ2-7, with a weak D call TRBD2 (6 bases). The CDR3 extends over 14 amino acids. Trimming shortened V by 8 bases and J by 7 bases, and 21 bases separated the two germline ends. Per the germline V gene, CDR1 is MNHEY and CDR2 is SMNVEV (reference sequence). The CDR3 region is CASWEAGRLGEQYF. The CDR3 nucleotides read TGTGCCAGCTGGGAGGCAGGGCGGTTAGGGGAGCAGTACTTC.

V gene TRBV5-4 combines with J gene TRBJ2-7; TRBD1 matches at 7 bases. Germline CDR1 SGHNT, CDR2 YYREEE (reference sequence). Unmatched junction bases numbered 6, after V lost 0 bases and J lost 3 bases. CDR3 length: 15 residues. CDR3: CASSLGQGRGYEQYF. DNA of the CDR3: TGTGCCAGCAGCTTGGGACAGGGTAGGGGCTACGAGCAGTACTTC.

The chain combines TRBV27 with TRBJ2-7; possible D gene TRBD1, 6 bases. Between the trimmed V and J ends, which lost 5 bases and 5 bases, there was a span of 16 bases. The CDR3 has 14 residues. The germline V gene encodes CDR1 MNHEY and CDR2 SMNVEV (reference sequence). The CDR3 nucleotides read TGTGCCAGCAGTCCTCCGACCAACAGGGACGAGCAGTACTTC. Protein sequence: CASSPPTNRDEQYF.

The chain carries TRBV18 and TRBJ2-6; D not resolved. Germline values: CDR1 KGHSH, CDR2 LQKENI. Deletions cut 2 bases from V and 1 base from J, with 6 bases between. This CDR3 region has 15 residues. CDR3 DNA sequence: TGTGCCAGCTCACCAAAGGTGTCTGGGGCCAACGTCCTGACTTTC. As protein: CASSPKVSGANVLTF.

The chain carries TRBV28 and TRBJ2-1; 10 bases agree with TRBD2. Germline V gives CDR1 MDHEN, CDR2 SYDVKM. The CDR3 runs to 15 residues. The V and J ends lost 7 bases and 2 bases, in that order; junction bases with no gene match: 5. CDR3 DNA sequence: TGTGCCAGCATCCTAGCGGGAGCGGCCTACAATGAGCAGTTCTTC. Translating gives CASILAGAAYNEQFF.

V and J are TRBV4-1 and TRBJ2-6; 12 nucleotides align to TRBD2. Germline values: CDR1 MGHRA, CDR2 YSYEKL. The CDR3 has 18 amino acids. Losses at the gene ends were 4 bases for V and 0 bases for J; bases not matched to a gene: 4. This chain's CDR3 is CASSRGLAGFSGANVLTF. The CDR3 region has the DNA TGCGCCAGCAGCCGTGGACTAGCGGGATTCTCTGGGGCCAACGTCCTGACTTTC.

The chain recombines TRBV11-2 with TRBJ1-2, with D possibly matching TRBD1 (5 bases). Germline CDR1 reads SGHAT; CDR2 reads FQNNGV. Trimming left V 0 bases short and J 3 bases short, with 14 bases between. The CDR3 covers 16 residues. The CDR3: CASSLDAGRVDYGYTF. In DNA form, the CDR3 reads TGTGCCAGCAGCTTAGATGCAGGGCGCGTAGACTATGGCTACACCTTC.

This sequence joins TRBV6-6 and TRBJ1-2; D not certain. Germline V gene data show CDR1 as MNHNY and CDR2 as SVGAGI (reference sequence). This CDR3 is 13 amino acids long. V was cut by 0 bases and J by 7 bases, with 9 bases left in between. This CDR3 reads CASSYSEGSGYTF. Here the CDR3 DNA reads TGTGCCAGCAGTTACTCGGAAGGGTCTGGCTACACCTTC.

This rearrangement joins TRBV6-6 to TRBJ1-1, with D unclear. Germline assignment: CDR1 MNHNY and CDR2 SVGAGI (reference sequence). This CDR3 has 11 amino acids. Trimming cost V 5 bases and J 4 bases, with 5 bases left between them. CDR3 sequence: CASSRITEAFF. CDR3 in DNA: TGTGCCAGCAGTAGAATCACTGAAGCTTTCTTT.

The chain combines TRBV5-5 with TRBJ1-1; D is perhaps TRBD1 (5 bases). V dropped 4 bases and J dropped 13 bases, with 17 bases sitting between them. Germline V gene lookup returns CDR1 SGHKS and CDR2 YYEKEE (reference sequence). CDR3 length equals 12 residues. This CDR3 reads CASSLVSGVGFF. In DNA, the CDR3 is TGTGCCAGCAGCCTGGTGTCGGGGGTGGGTTTCTTT.

This rearrangement joins TRBV7-3 to TRBJ2-3, with a possible D match to TRBD2 (6 bases). The germline V gene encodes CDR1 SGHTA and CDR2 FQGTGA. The V end lost 5 bases, the J end lost 0 bases, and 12 bases lay between the germline ends. The CDR3 sequence is 15 residues long. CDR3 protein: CASSLRRGSTDTQYF. The CDR3 nucleotides read TGTGCCAGCAGCCTAAGGCGGGGCAGCACAGATACGCAGTATTTT.

This clone came up a few times. J is TRBJ1-1 and V is TRBV5-1, with D possibly being TRBD1 (5 bases). Between the trimmed V and J ends, which lost 6 bases and 6 bases, there was a span of 24 bases. Germline CDR1 SGHRS, CDR2 YFSETQ. This CDR3 has 16 amino acids. As DNA, the CDR3 is TGCGCCAGCAAATCACTGGGGACTTCGGTAAACGCTGAAGCTTTCTTT. This codes for CASKSLGTSVNAEAFF.

This chain connects TRBV25-1 to TRBJ2-1, with 7 nucleotides matching TRBD2. V dropped 2 bases and J dropped 8; count of bases not matched to a gene: 12. This CDR3 is built from 16 residues. CDR1 and CDR2 (germline): MGHDK, SYGVNS. The CDR3 DNA follows: TGTGCCAGCAGTGAAGGTACTAGCGCGAATTCGGATGAGCAGTTCTTC. It specifies CASSEGTSANSDEQFF.